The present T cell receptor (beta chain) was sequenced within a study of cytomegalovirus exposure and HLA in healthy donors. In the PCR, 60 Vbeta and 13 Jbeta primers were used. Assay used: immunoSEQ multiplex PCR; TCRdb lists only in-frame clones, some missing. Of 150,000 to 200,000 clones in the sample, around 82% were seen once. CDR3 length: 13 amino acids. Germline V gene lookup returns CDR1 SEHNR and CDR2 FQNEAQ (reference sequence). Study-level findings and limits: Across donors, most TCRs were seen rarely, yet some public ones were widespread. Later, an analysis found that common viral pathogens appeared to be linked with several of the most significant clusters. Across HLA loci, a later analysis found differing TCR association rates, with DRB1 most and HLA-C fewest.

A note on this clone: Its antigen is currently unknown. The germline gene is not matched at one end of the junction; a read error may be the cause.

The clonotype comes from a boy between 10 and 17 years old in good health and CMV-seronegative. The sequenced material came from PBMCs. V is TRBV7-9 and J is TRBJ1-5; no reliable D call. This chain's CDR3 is CSSSFGSFQPQHF. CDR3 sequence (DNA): TGTTCCAGCAGCTTCGGTAGCTTTCAGCCCCAGCATTTT.